The present T cell receptor (beta chain) was sequenced within a study of cytomegalovirus exposure and HLA in healthy donors. Researchers ran the PCR with 60 Vbeta and 13 Jbeta primers. Sequencing used immunoSEQ multiplex PCR; TCRdb keeps in-frame clones, though not all of them. The sample has 200,000 to 250,000 clones, and its top ten clones hold roughly 1.2%. Sequencing was performed on PBMCs. The TCR comes from a girl aged 2 to 9 in good health and CMV-seropositive.

The CDR3 DNA follows: TGTGCCTGGGGTCGAGATCAGCCCCAGCATTTT. It codes for CAWGRDQPQHF. The chain couples TRBV30 to TRBJ1-5; D ambiguous. The CDR3 length is 11 residues. Germline V CDR1 and CDR2: GTSNPN, SVGIG (reference sequence). V dropped 5 bases and J dropped 5 bases, with 7 bases sitting between them.